This is a list of T cell receptor beta chains from one sample in a study of blood T cell repertoires in COVID-19. Clones were read by immunoSEQ multiplex PCR, and TCRdb kept only the in-frame ones, dropping some. The sample has 120,000 or so clones, about 70% seen once. The sequenced sample consisted of peripheral blood. These receptor sequences come from a woman between 55 and 75 years old with acute or convalescent COVID-19. The CDR3 runs from the conserved cysteine through the conserved F or W. The D gene is left open where the match is weak. A row's size may be missing; if present it is once, few, many or a size class.

j_call v_call d_call clone_size cdr3_aa cdr3_nt
TRBJ1-3 TRBV7-8 . . CASSLVSNRASSGNTIYF TGTGCCAGCAGCTTAGTATCAAACAGGGCGAGCTCTGGAAACACCATATATTTT
TRBJ1-5 TRBV18 . . CASSQGEGQPQHF TGTGCCAGCTCACAAGGGGAGGGTCAGCCCCAGCATTTT
TRBJ2-5 TRBV6-5 . . CASSYRGGDRETQYF TGTGCCAGCAGTTATCGAGGAGGGGACCGAGAGACCCAGTACTTC
TRBJ2-2 TRBV19 TRBD2 . CASSPIAGGYTGELFF TGTGCCAGTAGTCCAATAGCGGGGGGATACACCGGGGAGCTGTTTTTT
TRBJ1-1 TRBV24-1 . once CATSRGAGHTEAFF TGTGCCACCAGTCGCGGGGCGGGCCACACTGAAGCTTTCTTT
TRBJ2-6 TRBV6-1 TRBD2 few CASSGTGTSDSGANVLTF TGTGCCAGCAGTGGAACCGGGACTAGCGACTCTGGGGCCAACGTCCTGACTTTC
TRBJ1-5 TRBV19 TRBD1 . CASSIDRGRGGIHQPQHF TGTGCCAGTAGTATAGACAGGGGGCGGGGAGGGATTCATCAGCCCCAGCATTTT
TRBJ2-5 TRBV7-9 TRBD2 . CASSLSSGGIRETQYF TGTGCCAGCAGCTTGAGTAGCGGGGGGATTCGGGAGACCCAGTACTTC
TRBJ2-3 TRBV28 TRBD2 once CASSPLGLAGHTDTQYF TGTGCCAGCAGTCCTTTGGGACTAGCGGGGCACACAGATACGCAGTATTTT
TRBJ1-5 TRBV2 TRBD1 few CASSRSAGTGNEQPQHF TGTGCCAGCAGTAGAAGCGCCGGGACAGGCAATGAGCAGCCCCAGCATTTT
TRBJ2-5 TRBV7-3 . few CASSLGRATRGAETQYF TGTGCCAGCAGCTTAGGCCGGGCAACCAGGGGGGCAGAGACCCAGTACTTC
TRBJ2-5 TRBV11-2 TRBD1 . CASSLDPGQGETQYF TGTGCCAGCAGCTTAGATCCGGGACAGGGAGAGACCCAGTACTTC
TRBJ2-7 TRBV5-6 . . CASSLGRVPYEQYF TGTGCCAGCAGCTTGGGACGGGTCCCCTACGAGCAGTACTTC
TRBJ1-2 TRBV28 TRBD1 . CASSSPGQGPSHYGYTF TGTGCCAGCAGTTCTCCGGGACAGGGGCCGTCCCACTATGGCTACACCTTC
TRBJ2-2 TRBV6-5 TRBD1 few CASRRDDRDSGELFF TGTGCCAGCAGGAGGGATGACAGGGATTCCGGGGAGCTGTTTTTT
TRBJ1-4 TRBV6-5 . few CASSYSGRANEKLFF TGTGCCAGCAGTTACTCAGGGAGGGCTAATGAAAAACTGTTTTTT
TRBJ2-2 TRBV7-3 . . CASSLSGINTGELFF TGTGCCAGCAGCTTAAGCGGTATCAACACCGGGGAGCTGTTTTTT
TRBJ1-1 TRBV2 TRBD1 . CASSVRRTGRNTEAFF TGTGCCAGCAGTGTTAGGCGGACAGGGAGGAACACTGAAGCTTTCTTT